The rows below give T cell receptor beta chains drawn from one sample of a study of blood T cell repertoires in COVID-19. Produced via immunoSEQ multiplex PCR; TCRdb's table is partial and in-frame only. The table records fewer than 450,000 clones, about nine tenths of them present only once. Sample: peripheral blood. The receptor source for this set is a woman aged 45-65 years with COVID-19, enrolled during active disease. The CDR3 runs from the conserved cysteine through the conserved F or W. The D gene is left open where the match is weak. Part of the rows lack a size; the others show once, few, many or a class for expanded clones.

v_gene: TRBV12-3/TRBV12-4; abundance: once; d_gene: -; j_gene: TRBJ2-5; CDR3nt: TGTGCCAGCAGTTTAAATCTGAGAGAGACCCAGTACTTC; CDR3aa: CASSLNLRETQYF
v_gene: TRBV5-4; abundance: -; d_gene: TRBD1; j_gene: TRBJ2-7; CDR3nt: TGTGCCAGCAGCTTGGGTGGCCAGGGGGCACACGAGCAGTACTTC; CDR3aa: CASSLGGQGAHEQYF
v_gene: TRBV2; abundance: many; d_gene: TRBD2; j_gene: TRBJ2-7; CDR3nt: TGTGCCACCGGTAGCGGGAGAATTTACGAGCAGTACTTC; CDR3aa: CATGSGRIYEQYF
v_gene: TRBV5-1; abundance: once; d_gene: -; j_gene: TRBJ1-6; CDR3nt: TGCGCCAGCAGCGGGGGGGATAATTCACCCCTCCACTTT; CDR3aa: CASSGGDNSPLHF
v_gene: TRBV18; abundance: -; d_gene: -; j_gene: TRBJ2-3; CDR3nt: TGTGCCAGCTCACCACTAGCGGGCGTGGGGGCCACAGATACGCAGTATTTT; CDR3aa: CASSPLAGVGATDTQYF
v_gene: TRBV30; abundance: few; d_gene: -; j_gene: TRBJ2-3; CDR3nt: TGTGCCTGGACGGTGGGAAAGAGGACTAGCACAGATACGCAGTATTTT; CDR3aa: CAWTVGKRTSTDTQYF
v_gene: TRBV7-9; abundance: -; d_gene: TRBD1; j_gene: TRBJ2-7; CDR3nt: TGTGCCAGCAGCTTAGGGACAGGGGGTAGCGAGCAGTACTTC; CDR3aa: CASSLGTGGSEQYF
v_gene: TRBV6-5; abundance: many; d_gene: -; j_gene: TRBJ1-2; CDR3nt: TGTGCCAGCAGTTACTCAACAGGGAAATTGGGCTACACCTTC; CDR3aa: CASSYSTGKLGYTF
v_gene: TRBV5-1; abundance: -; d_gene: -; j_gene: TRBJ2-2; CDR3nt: TGCGCCAGCAGCTTGGAAGGAGCGAGGTCCACCGGGGAGCTGTTTTTT; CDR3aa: CASSLEGARSTGELFF
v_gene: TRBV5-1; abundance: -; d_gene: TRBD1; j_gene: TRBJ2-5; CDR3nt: TGCGCCAGCAGCTTGGTGGGGACAGGGCAAGAGACCCAGTACTTC; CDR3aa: CASSLVGTGQETQYF
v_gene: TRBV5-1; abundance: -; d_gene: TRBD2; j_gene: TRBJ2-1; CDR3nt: TGCGCCAGCAGCTCCTCCGGGACTAGTTATGAGCAGTTCTTC; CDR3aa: CASSSSGTSYEQFF
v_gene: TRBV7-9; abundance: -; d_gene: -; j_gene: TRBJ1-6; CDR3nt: TGTGCCAGCAGCTTACAAGGGGCTAATTCACCCCTCCACTTT; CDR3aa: CASSLQGANSPLHF
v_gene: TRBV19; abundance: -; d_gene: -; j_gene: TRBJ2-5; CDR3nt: TGTGCCAGTAGTCGGCAGGTCCAAGAGACCCAGTACTTC; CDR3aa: CASSRQVQETQYF
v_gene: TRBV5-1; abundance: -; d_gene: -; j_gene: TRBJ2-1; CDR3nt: TGCGCCAGCAGCTTGCGGGGGGCTGATAGTGAGCAGTTCTTC; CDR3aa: CASSLRGADSEQFF
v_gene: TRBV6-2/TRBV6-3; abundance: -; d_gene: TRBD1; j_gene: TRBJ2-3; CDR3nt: TGTGCCACCAGCAGGGGGCGGTCCACAGATACGCAGTATTTT; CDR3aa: CATSRGRSTDTQYF
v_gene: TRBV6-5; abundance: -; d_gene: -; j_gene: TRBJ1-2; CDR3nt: TGTGCCAGCAGTTACCCCCAGGGCGAAGGCTACACCTTC; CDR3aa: CASSYPQGEGYTF
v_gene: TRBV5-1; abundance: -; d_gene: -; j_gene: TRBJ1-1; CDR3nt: TGCGCCAGCAGCTTCAACTTCGCTGAAGCTTTCTTT; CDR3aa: CASSFNFAEAFF
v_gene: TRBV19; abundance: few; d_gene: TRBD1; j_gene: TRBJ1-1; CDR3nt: TGTGCCAGTAGGGAAGGACAGGGGACCACTGAAGCTTTCTTT; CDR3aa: CASREGQGTTEAFF
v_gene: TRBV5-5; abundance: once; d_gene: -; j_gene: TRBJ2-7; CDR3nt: TGTGCCAGCAGAATACAGGGAAACGAGCAGTACTTC; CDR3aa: CASRIQGNEQYF
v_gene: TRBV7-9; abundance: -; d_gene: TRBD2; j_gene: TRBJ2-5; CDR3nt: TGTGCCAGCAGTACTAGCGGGAGGCAAGAGACCCAGTACTTC; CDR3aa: CASSTSGRQETQYF
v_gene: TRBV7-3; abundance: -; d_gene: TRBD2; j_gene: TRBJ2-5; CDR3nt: TGTGCCAGCAGCTTAGCGGGAGCGAAAGAGACCCAGTACTTC; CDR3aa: CASSLAGAKETQYF
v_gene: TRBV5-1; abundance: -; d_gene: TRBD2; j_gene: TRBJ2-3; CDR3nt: TGCGCCAGCAGCTCGGGACTAGCGGGAGTGCCTAGCACAGATACGCAGTATTTT; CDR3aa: CASSSGLAGVPSTDTQYF
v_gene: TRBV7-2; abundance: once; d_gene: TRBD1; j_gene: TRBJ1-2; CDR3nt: TGTGCCAGCAGCCCCCGGACAGGGTATGGCTACACCTTC; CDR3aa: CASSPRTGYGYTF
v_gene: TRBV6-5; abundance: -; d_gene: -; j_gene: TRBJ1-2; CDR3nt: TGTGCCAGCAGTACGGGGGGGGAGGCTAACTATGGCTACACCTTC; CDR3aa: CASSTGGEANYGYTF
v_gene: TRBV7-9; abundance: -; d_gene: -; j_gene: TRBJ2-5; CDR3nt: TGTGCCAGCTCCTCCCCCAGTAAAAACCAAGAGACCCAGTACTTC; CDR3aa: CASSSPSKNQETQYF
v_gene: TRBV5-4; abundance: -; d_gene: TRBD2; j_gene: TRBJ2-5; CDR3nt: TGTGCCAGCAGCTTGGTTGGGGGAGGGAGGTCTGAGACCCAGTACTTC; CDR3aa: CASSLVGGGRSETQYF
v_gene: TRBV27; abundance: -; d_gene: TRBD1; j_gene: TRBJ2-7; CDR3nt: TGTGCCAGCAGTTTATGGCAGGGGGATCCTTCCTACGAGCAGTACTTC; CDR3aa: CASSLWQGDPSYEQYF
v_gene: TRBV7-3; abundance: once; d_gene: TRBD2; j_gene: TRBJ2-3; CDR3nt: TGTGCCAGCGGTGCGGGAGTCCCCACAGATACGCAGTATTTT; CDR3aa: CASGAGVPTDTQYF
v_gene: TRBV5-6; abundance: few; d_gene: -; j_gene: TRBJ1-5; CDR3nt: TGTGCCAGCAGCTTGGCGGGGGGGGTTCAGCCCCAGCATTTT; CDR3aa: CASSLAGGVQPQHF
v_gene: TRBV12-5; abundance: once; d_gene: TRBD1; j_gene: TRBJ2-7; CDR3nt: TGTGCTAGTGGCCCCCTCGGCTTATCCTACAGGGGCCCCACCTACGAGCAGTACTTC; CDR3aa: CASGPLGLSYRGPTYEQYF
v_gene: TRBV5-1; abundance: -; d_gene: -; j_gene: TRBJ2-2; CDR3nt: TGCGCCAGCAGCTTGCTCACAGCAGGAAGCGGGGAGCTGTTTTTT; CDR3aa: CASSLLTAGSGELFF
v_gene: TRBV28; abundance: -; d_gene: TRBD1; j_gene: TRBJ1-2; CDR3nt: TGTGCCAGCAGTTGGACAGGGGGCGAACGTGGCTACACCTTC; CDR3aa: CASSWTGGERGYTF
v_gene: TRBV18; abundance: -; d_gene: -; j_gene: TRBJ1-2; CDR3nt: TGTGCCAGCTCACCATTTTCCGACTATGGCTACACCTTC; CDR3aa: CASSPFSDYGYTF
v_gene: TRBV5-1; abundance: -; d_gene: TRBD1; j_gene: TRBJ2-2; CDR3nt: TGCGCCAGCAGCTTCGGGACAGGGGGATATAACACCGGGGAGCTGTTTTTT; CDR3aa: CASSFGTGGYNTGELFF
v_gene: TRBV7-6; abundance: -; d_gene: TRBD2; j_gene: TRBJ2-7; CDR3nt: TGTGCCAGCAGCCCACTAGCGGGAGTGGTAGAGCAGTACTTC; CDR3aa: CASSPLAGVVEQYF
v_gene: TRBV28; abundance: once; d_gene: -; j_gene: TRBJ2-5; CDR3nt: TGTGCCAGCAGTCGAAACAGTTTCCAAGAGACCCAGTACTTC; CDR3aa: CASSRNSFQETQYF
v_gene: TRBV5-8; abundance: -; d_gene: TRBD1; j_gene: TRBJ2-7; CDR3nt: TGTGCCAGCAGCTTGGGGGACAGGAGATATTACGAGCAGTACTTC; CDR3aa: CASSLGDRRYYEQYF
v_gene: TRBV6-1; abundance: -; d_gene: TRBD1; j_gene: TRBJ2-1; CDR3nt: TGTGCCAGCAGTGAATTAACAGGGGCCCGAATCAATGAGCAGTTCTTC; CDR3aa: CASSELTGARINEQFF
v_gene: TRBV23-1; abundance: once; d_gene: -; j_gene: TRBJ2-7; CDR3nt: TGCGCCAGCAGTCAATCGCCCCCAGGCCTCGGCAGACGACGTTCCCCCTACGAGCAGTACTTC; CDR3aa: CASSQSPPGLGRRRSPYEQYF
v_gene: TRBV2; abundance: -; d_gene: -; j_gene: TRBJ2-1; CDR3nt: TGTGCCAGCATGGGTAGGAGGTATGAGCAGTTCTTC; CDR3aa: CASMGRRYEQFF
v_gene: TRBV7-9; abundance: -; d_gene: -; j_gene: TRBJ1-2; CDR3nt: TGTGCCAGTAACAATCTCATTGGTGCTAACTATGGCTACACCTTC; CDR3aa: CASNNLIGANYGYTF
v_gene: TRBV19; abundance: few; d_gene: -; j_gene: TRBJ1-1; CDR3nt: TGTGCCAGTAGGCTAACTTCCCGGGGAGAGACTGAAGCTTTCTTT; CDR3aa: CASRLTSRGETEAFF
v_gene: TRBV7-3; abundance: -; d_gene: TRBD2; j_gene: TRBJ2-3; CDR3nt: TGTGCCAGCAGCTTAACGAGACTAGCTGATGGCACAGATACGCAGTATTTT; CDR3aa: CASSLTRLADGTDTQYF
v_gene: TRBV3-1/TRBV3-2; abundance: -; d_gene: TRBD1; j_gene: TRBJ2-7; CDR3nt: TGTGCCAGCAGCCAAGAGATTAAGGAGACAGGGTGCTACGAGCAGTACTTC; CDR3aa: CASSQEIKETGCYEQYF
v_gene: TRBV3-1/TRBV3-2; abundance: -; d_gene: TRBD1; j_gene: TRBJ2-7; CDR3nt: TGTGCCAGCAGCCAAAATCCATCGACAGGGTCCAACGAGCAGTACTTC; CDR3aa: CASSQNPSTGSNEQYF
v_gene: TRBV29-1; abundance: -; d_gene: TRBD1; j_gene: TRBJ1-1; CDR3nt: TGCAGTGCTATGGGACAGAAGAACACTGAAGCTTTCTTT; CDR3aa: CSAMGQKNTEAFF
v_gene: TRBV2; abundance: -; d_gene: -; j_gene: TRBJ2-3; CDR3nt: TGTGCCAGCGGGCTCCAGATTGGAGATACGCAGTATTTT; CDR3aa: CASGLQIGDTQYF
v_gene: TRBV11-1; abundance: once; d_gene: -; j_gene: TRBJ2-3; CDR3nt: TGTGCCAGCAGCCCACGGCGGTGGAGCGCAGATACGCAGTATTTT; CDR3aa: CASSPRRWSADTQYF
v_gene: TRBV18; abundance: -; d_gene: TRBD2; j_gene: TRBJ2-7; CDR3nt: TGTGCCAGCTCCCCCGGACTAGCTTTCTACGAGCAGTACTTC; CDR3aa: CASSPGLAFYEQYF
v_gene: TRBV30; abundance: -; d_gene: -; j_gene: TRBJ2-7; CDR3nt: TGTGCCTGGAGTGTAGACTCGGTTTACTACGAGCAGTACTTC; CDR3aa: CAWSVDSVYYEQYF
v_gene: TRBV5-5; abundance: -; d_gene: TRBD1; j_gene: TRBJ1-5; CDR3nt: TGTGCCAGCAGCTTTGACAGGGGCAATCAGCCCCAGCATTTT; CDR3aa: CASSFDRGNQPQHF